Each of the 17 T cell receptor beta chains below was sequenced from the same sample in a study of control samples from healthy donors and cancer patients. Assay: immunoSEQ multiplex PCR; the TCRdb copy retains only in-frame clones and omits some. The sample comprises 150,000 to 200,000 clones, 90% of which are singletons, and 1.3% to 1.5% rests with the top ten. The sequencing sample was made of blood. These receptors all stem from a woman between 45 and 65 years old in good health.

This clone appeared once. This chain joins TRBV9 and TRBJ2-2; D gene uncertain. Germline values: CDR1 SGDLS, CDR2 YYNGEE. Deletions cut 4 bases from V and 0 bases from J, with 13 bases between. The CDR3 has 16 amino acids. CDR3 coding DNA: TGTGCCAGCAGCAAACGAACCAGCCCGAACACCGGGGAGCTGTTTTTT. The encoded protein is CASSKRTSPNTGELFF.

The CDR3 DNA follows: TGTGCCAGCAGTACGTTAGGCAATCAGCCCCAGCATTTT. This encodes CASSTLGNQPQHF. The chain carries TRBV12-3 or TRBV12-4 and TRBJ1-5; D is unclear. This CDR3 contains 13 residues. The V end was cut by 5 bases, the J end by 2 bases, with 7 bases between.

The chain uses TRBV3-1 (or the pseudogene TRBV3-2) and TRBJ2-4; 9 bases align to TRBD1. CDR3 size: 20 residues. The germline CDR1 and CDR2 sequences are LGHDT and YNNKEL (reference sequence). V shed 11 bases and J 0 bases; nucleotides not matched to a gene: 23. This CDR3 reads CAHFAKEGQGKNVAKNIQYF. CDR3 DNA: TGTGCCCACTTTGCCAAGGAGGGACAGGGTAAAAATGTAGCCAAAAACATTCAGTACTTC.

This clone has only one observation. The chain couples TRBV5-1 to TRBJ2-1; D may correspond to TRBD1 or TRBD2 (5 bases each). The germline CDR1 and CDR2 sequences are SGHRS and YFSETQ. There are 16 residues in the CDR3. Trimming removed 2 bases from V and 4 bases from J, with 16 bases in between. The CDR3 sequence: CASSFQSGTRYNEQFF. Written as DNA, the CDR3 is TGCGCCAGCAGCTTTCAGTCCGGGACGAGATACAATGAGCAGTTCTTC.

V is TRBV12-3 or TRBV12-4 and J is TRBJ1-2; 9 nucleotides line up with TRBD1. CDR3 length: 12 amino acids. V gave up 10 bases and J gave up 2 bases; unmatched junction bases: 2. CDR3 nucleotide sequence: TGTGCCACACAGGGGGCCAACTATGGCTACACCTTC. As protein: CATQGANYGYTF.

The V gene is TRBV4-1, the J gene TRBJ2-1, with 9 bases aligning to TRBD2. Per germline, CDR1 MGHRA and CDR2 YSYEKL. There are 15 residues in the CDR3. With V trimmed by 5 bases and J by 8 bases, 10 bases remained unmatched. CDR3 amino acids: CASSYGSGRVDEQFF. The DNA for the CDR3 is TGCGCCAGCAGCTACGGTAGCGGGAGAGTTGATGAGCAGTTCTTC.

The CDR3 reads CASSSSTGTYEQYF. CDR3 in DNA: TGTGCCAGCAGCTCTTCGACTGGAACCTACGAGCAGTACTTC. The J gene is TRBJ2-7, the V gene TRBV6-2 or TRBV6-3; no reliable D call. CDR1 is MNHEY, CDR2 SVGEGT, per germline. Trimming took off 6 bases at V and 2 bases at J, with 14 bases between the two ends. This CDR3 has 14 residues.

This clone was seen more than once but under ten times. The sample has other DNA sequences that encode this CDR3 too. The V gene is TRBV19, the J gene TRBJ1-1; tentatively, D is TRBD1 (5 bases). Germline V CDR1 and CDR2: LNHDA, SQIVND (reference sequence). There are 11 residues in the CDR3. The germline V and J ends were trimmed by 7 bases and 8 bases, with 11 bases remaining between them. The CDR3 sequence: CASNRGGEAFF. The CDR3 DNA reads as TGTGCCAGTAACCGGGGCGGCGAAGCTTTCTTT.

This clone was observed once. The rearrangement links TRBV27 to TRBJ2-7, with D perhaps matching TRBD1 or TRBD2 (9 bases each). The CDR3 is 17 amino acids. V lost 2 bases and J lost 2, with 19 bases in between. Germline CDR1 reads MNHEY; CDR2 reads SMNVEV (reference sequence). The CDR3 protein is CASSLLAGQGSAYEQYF. DNA of the CDR3: TGTGCCAGCAGTTTACTAGCGGGACAGGGTAGCGCCTACGAGCAGTACTTC.

The chain uses TRBV5-4 and TRBJ2-1, with a weak D call TRBD1 (6 bases). The CDR3 sequence is 16 residues long. CDR1 and CDR2 (germline): SGHNT, YYREEE (reference sequence). V lost 0 bases to trimming and J lost 5 bases, with 15 bases between them. This chain's CDR3 is CASSLVMWGTNNEQFF. The DNA for the CDR3 is TGTGCCAGCAGCTTGGTGATGTGGGGGACAAACAATGAGCAGTTCTTC. The full variable domain, completed using reference TRBV5-4 and TRBJ2-1, is ETGVTQSPTHLIKTRGQQVTLRCSSQSGHNTVSWYQQALGQGPQFIFQYYREEENGRGNFPPRFSGLQFPNYSSELNVNALELDDSALYLCASSLVMWGTNNEQFFGPGTRLTVL.

The chain uses TRBV6-5 and TRBJ1-4; a weak D match, TRBD1 (6 bases). V was shortened by 5 bases and J by 5 bases, with 15 bases between the two germline ends. CDR1 is MNHEY and CDR2 is SVGAGI in the germline V gene. CDR3 size: 15 residues. CDR3 nucleotide sequence: TGTGCCAGCAGTAACAGCAGGGGTGGGAATGAAAAACTGTTTTTT. This sequence encodes CASSNSRGGNEKLFF.

This chain joins TRBV4-2 and TRBJ2-3; 7 bases are shared with TRBD1. This CDR3 has 15 residues. V lost 0 bases and J lost 5; bases outside the gene matches: 5. Germline CDR1 LGHNA, CDR2 YNFKEQ. CDR3: CASSQDEGQQDTQYF. The DNA of the CDR3 is TGTGCCAGCAGCCAAGATGAGGGACAGCAAGATACGCAGTATTTT.

The chain is built from TRBV4-3 and TRBJ1-2; 7 bases line up with TRBD1. Germline-derived CDR1 and CDR2 are LGHNA and YSLEER. The CDR3 length is 13 residues. The J segment lost 8 bases and the V segment lost 3 bases, leaving 6 bases of the junction unmatched. The CDR3 region is CASSHRGRKGYTF. CDR3 DNA: TGCGCCAGCAGCCATAGGGGGCGCAAGGGCTACACCTTC.

This chain connects TRBV19 to TRBJ1-2, with D perhaps TRBD1 (5 bases). CDR3 size: 16 residues. Trimming took off 6 bases at V and 2 bases at J, with 19 bases between the two ends. CDR1 is LNHDA, CDR2 SQIVND, per germline (reference sequence). The CDR3 DNA is TGTGCCAGTAGACCGGGGGTCGGGGGACGGAACTATGGCTACACCTTC. Its translation: CASRPGVGGRNYGYTF.

This rearrangement joins TRBV28 to TRBJ2-7, with TRBD2 identical over 9 bases. With 7 bases clipped from V and 1 base from J, the junction kept 5 bases outside the gene matches. The CDR3 consists of 14 residues. Germline assignment: CDR1 MDHEN and CDR2 SYDVKM. Here the CDR3 DNA reads TGTGCCAGCACCAATAGCGGGGGTTCCTACGAGCAGTACTTC. Translated: CASTNSGGSYEQYF. Drawing the rest from reference TRBV28 and TRBJ2-7, the complete variable domain is DVKVTQSSRYLVKRTGEKVFLECVQDMDHENMFWYRQDPGLGLRLIYFSYDVKMKEKGDIPEGYSVSREKKERFSLILESASTNQTSMYLCASTNSGGSYEQYFGPGTRLTVT.

J is TRBJ2-2 and V is TRBV2; 7 nucleotides line up with TRBD2. The CDR3 has 16 amino acids. V lost 3 bases and J lost 9; bases outside the gene matches: 13. Germline V lookup: CDR1 SNHLY, CDR2 FYNNEI. In nucleotides, the CDR3 is TGTGCCAGCAGTGACTCTTTGCGGGGAGGGCTACGGGAGCTGTTTTTT. It codes for CASSDSLRGGLRELFF.

V and J are TRBV18 and TRBJ1-1; D gene uncertain. The CDR3 is 12 residues long. The germline gives CDR1 KGHSH, CDR2 LQKENI. The V gene lost 0 bases and the J gene lost 7 bases, with 6 bases spanning the gap. The CDR3 reads CASSPPGFEAFF. CDR3 nucleotides: TGTGCCAGCTCACCACCGGGGTTTGAAGCTTTCTTT.